The subject of this entry is one T cell receptor beta chain. Its matching antigen is unknown. The data stem from a study of vaccination effects on CD4 cells after COVID-19. Expansion with viral peptide pools was applied to antigen-specific CD4+ T cells by the ViraFEST assay prior to sequencing. Subsequent to 10 days of culture, CD4+ T cells were isolated. Participants were given two doses of BNT162b2 or mRNA-1273 vaccine. Over 1.5 million PBMC per well were cultured with approximately 9 IU/ml IL-2 and roughly 9.9 ug/ml peptides. Trimming pared 3 bases from V and 1 base from J, leaving 13 bases between. Germline assignment: CDR1 SGHRS and CDR2 YFSETQ. This CDR3 comprises 15 residues. Measured with immunoSEQ multiplex PCR; TCRdb has only the in-frame clones, and not every one. The sample records 22,000 or so clones, around 76% being singletons.

This receptor was taken from a human donor who received a COVID-19 vaccine. The gene calls are TRBV5-1 and TRBJ1-2, with D tentatively TRBD1 (6 bases). The sample here was CD4+ T cells from PBMCs cultured with HCoV-229E spike peptides, taken after COVID-19 vaccination. CDR3 sequence: CASSSSGTLNYGYTF. The CDR3 DNA follows: TGCGCCAGCAGCTCTAGCGGGACACTTAACTATGGCTACACCTTC.